A single sample is the source of the 5 T cell receptor beta chains below, sequenced in a study of STAT5B mutations in CD4+ large granular lymphocyte leukemia (dated by TCRdb to 2021 to 2024). Library construction relied on the immunoSEQ multiplex PCR assay. Imported from immuneACCESS, the table was reduced by TCRdb to in-frame sequences with V and J called. These copies leave out some clones; in studies compared against another copy, an unresolved V gene accounts for under half, and the cause of the remainder is not known. The sample table shows about 25,000 clones, and roughly 69% are seen once. Approximately 9.5% of the sample is in the top ten clones. Material: CD4+ T cells from blood buffy coats. These receptors originate from a human donor in good health.

This chain links TRBV7-2 with TRBJ2-5; 11 nucleotides match TRBD2. Germline CDR1 is SGHTA and CDR2 is FQGNSA. The CDR3 spans 18 residues. The trim removed 1 base at V and 4 bases at J, leaving 11 bases unmatched. The CDR3 DNA reads as TGTGCCAGCAGCTTAGTCGTTAGCGGGGGGGCCGGTGGAGAGACCCAGTACTTC. This sequence encodes CASSLVVSGGAGGETQYF.

The chain is built from TRBV28 and TRBJ2-1; D remains unclear. Trimming left V 6 bases short and J 7 bases short, with 13 bases between. CDR3 length: 13 amino acids. Germline assignment: CDR1 MDHEN and CDR2 SYDVKM. CDR3 sequence reads: CASRGSRQNEQFF. In DNA, the CDR3 is TGTGCCAGCAGGGGTAGTAGGCAAAATGAGCAGTTCTTC.

The CDR3 loop reads CASSNFRDRVDGYTF. Written as DNA, the CDR3 is TGTGCCAGCAGCAACTTCCGGGACAGGGTCGATGGCTACACCTTC. V and J are TRBV7-8 and TRBJ1-2; 9 nucleotides line up with TRBD1. There are 15 residues in the CDR3. The germline V gene encodes CDR1 SGHVS and CDR2 FQNEAQ. Trimming removed 5 bases from V and 6 bases from J; junction bases left unmatched: 10.

The rearrangement links TRBV28 to TRBJ1-3; D is ambiguous. The germline gives CDR1 MDHEN, CDR2 SYDVKM. V shed 6 bases and J shed 10 bases, with 13 bases lying between them. The CDR3 is made up of 12 amino acids. The CDR3 reads CASRPPRGTIYF. CDR3 DNA sequence: TGTGCCAGCAGACCTCCTAGAGGGACCATATATTTT.

The J gene is TRBJ1-6, the V gene TRBV30; 8 nucleotides line up with TRBD1. J gave up 9 bases and V 3 bases, and 7 bases lay outside the gene matches. CDR3 length: 14 amino acids. Looked up from germline, CDR1 is GTSNPN and CDR2 is SVGIG (reference sequence). The CDR3 DNA sequence: TGTGCCTGGAGAAAGACAGGGGAGAGTTCACCCCTCCACTTT. It codes for CAWRKTGESSPLHF.